Following are 22 T cell receptor beta chains from one sample sequenced in a study of a mutant IDH1 vaccine in newly diagnosed glioma. Time point of the sample: week 11, during vaccination. Vaccinated patients received 300 ug of mutant IDH1 20-mer peptide per dose, with topical imiquimod. TCRdb's table, derived via immunoSEQ multiplex PCR, lists solely in-frame clones and lacks some. This table holds some 33,000 clones, 60% to 80% found once. The antigens of these receptors remain unknown. The starting material was PBMCs, obtained from a glioma patient whose treatment included an IDH1 peptide vaccine. These receptors all come from a man younger than 45 with glioma.

J is TRBJ2-6 and V is TRBV27; 13 bases are shared with TRBD2. The trim removed 6 bases at V and 0 bases at J, leaving 5 bases unmatched. The CDR3 covers 18 residues. The germline gives CDR1 MNHEY, CDR2 SMNVEV (reference sequence). This CDR3 is CASRAGTSGISGANVLTF. The CDR3 DNA is TGTGCCAGCAGGGCCGGGACTAGCGGGATCTCTGGGGCCAACGTCCTGACTTTC. Looking up the rest from reference TRBV27 and TRBJ2-6 gives the full variable domain: EAQVTQNPRYLITVTGKKLTVTCSQNMNHEYMSWYRQDPGLGLRQIYYSMNVEVTDKGDVPEGYKVSRKEKRNFPLILESPSPNQTSLYFCASRAGTSGISGANVLTFGAGSRLTVL.

The table lists this clone with a few counts. The chain employs TRBV6-5 and TRBJ1-1; D uncertain. Germline CDR1 MNHEY, CDR2 SVGAGI. This CDR3 comprises 12 residues. Trimming shortened V by 6 bases and J by 2 bases, and 7 bases separated the two germline ends. Here the CDR3 reads CASSRHNTEAFF. The DNA of the CDR3 is TGTGCCAGCAGCCGACACAACACTGAAGCTTTCTTT.

The rearrangement joins TRBV6-5 to TRBJ1-1; the D gene is possibly TRBD1 (5 bases). From germline, CDR1 is MNHEY and CDR2 SVGAGI. This CDR3 region has 13 residues. V lost 5 bases, J lost 2 bases, and 9 bases lay in between. The CDR3 region is CASSHQGNTEAFF. The CDR3 nucleotides are TGTGCCAGCAGTCACCAGGGTAACACTGAAGCTTTCTTT.

This clone was found a few times. This chain connects TRBV6-1 to TRBJ1-1; D not certain. Trimming cost V 5 bases and J 5 bases, with 15 bases left between them. Germline V CDR1 and CDR2: MNHNS, SASEGT. There are 14 residues in the CDR3. CDR3 coding DNA: TGTGCCAGCAGTCCGGGCGGAGAACCAACTGAAGCTTTCTTT. Protein sequence: CASSPGGEPTEAFF.

The rearrangement joins TRBV7-8 to TRBJ2-3; unclear D gene. The V end was cut by 1 base, the J end by 6 bases, with 11 bases between. The CDR3 contains 14 residues. The germline V gene has CDR1 SGHVS and CDR2 FQNEAQ. CDR3 amino acids: CASSLGSIVDTQYF. The CDR3 region has the DNA TGTGCCAGCAGCTTAGGTTCAATCGTGGATACGCAGTATTTT. Full variable domain (rest looked up from reference TRBV7-8 and TRBJ2-3): GAGVSQSPRYKVAKRGQDVALRCDPISGHVSLFWYQQALGQGPEFLTYFQNEAQLDKSGLPSDRFFAERPEGSVSTLKIQRTQQEDSAVYLCASSLGSIVDTQYFGPGTRLTVL.

V usage is TRBV5-1 and J usage is TRBJ1-1; D gene ambiguous. CDR3 size: 15 residues. The V end lost 6 bases, the J end lost 3 bases, and 18 bases lay between the germline ends. The germline V gene encodes CDR1 SGHRS and CDR2 YFSETQ. The CDR3 loop is CASTGEDRIYTEAFF. The CDR3 DNA sequence: TGCGCCAGCACTGGGGAGGATCGGATCTACACTGAAGCTTTCTTT. Together with reference TRBV5-1 and TRBJ1-1, the CDR3 gives the full variable domain: KAGVTQTPRYLIKTRGQQVTLSCSPISGHRSVSWYQQTPGQGLQFLFEYFSETQRNKGNFPGRFSGRQFSNSRSEMNVSTLELGDSALYLCASTGEDRIYTEAFFGQGTRLTVV.

The V call is TRBV25-1, the J call TRBJ1-2, with no clear D. Germline V CDR1 and CDR2: MGHDK, SYGVNS. The CDR3 length is 13 residues. Trimming removed 2 bases at V and 4 bases at J, with 8 bases between. The DNA of the CDR3 is TGTGCCAGCAGTGAACAGCCTCGCTATGGCTACACCTTC. Its protein is CASSEQPRYGYTF.

This sequence joins TRBV5-6 and TRBJ2-5; possibly TRBD2 for D (5 bases). Germline CDR1 reads SGHDT; CDR2 reads YYEEEE. The CDR3 length is 17 residues. Trimming stripped 2 bases from V and 5 bases from J, with 22 bases between. CDR3 amino acids: CASSFIRTLGFPETQYF. CDR3 in DNA: TGTGCCAGCAGCTTCATCCGGACTCTCGGGTTCCCGGAGACCCAGTACTTC. Based on the CDR3 plus reference TRBV5-6 and TRBJ2-5, the full variable domain is DAGVTQSPTHLIKTRGQQVTLRCSPKSGHDTVSWYQQALGQGPQFIFQYYEEEERQRGNFPDRFSGHQFPNYSSELNVNALLLGDSALYLCASSFIRTLGFPETQYFGPGTRLLVL.

J is TRBJ2-1 and V is TRBV4-1, with TRBD2 as a possible D gene (5 bases). Germline CDR1 is MGHRA and CDR2 is YSYEKL. Trimming removed 0 bases at V and 10 bases at J, with 13 bases between. The CDR3 runs 14 residues. The CDR3 DNA reads TGCGCCAGCAGCCAAGATCGGGCTAGCTGGGAGCAGTTCTTC. Translating gives CASSQDRASWEQFF.

The chain employs TRBV7-2 and TRBJ2-5; D uncertain. Trimming shortened V by 4 bases and J by 2 bases, and 8 bases separated the two germline ends. Germline V gene data show CDR1 as SGHTA and CDR2 as FQGNSA. The CDR3 runs to 13 residues. In DNA form, the CDR3 reads TGTGCCAGCAGCTCCCGAGCGCAAGAGACCCAGTACTTC. It encodes CASSSRAQETQYF. Filled out from reference TRBV7-2 and TRBJ2-5, the complete variable domain reads GAGVSQSPSNKVTEKGKDVELRCDPISGHTALYWYRQSLGQGLEFLIYFQGNSAPDKSGLPSDRFSAERTGGSVSTLTIQRTQQEDSAVYLCASSSRAQETQYFGPGTRLLVL.

The chain has TRBV4-3 and TRBJ2-6, with 7 bases matching TRBD1. Germline trimming cut 0 bases from V and 0 bases from J; bases unmatched to any gene: 5. Germline V gene data show CDR1 as LGHNA and CDR2 as YSLEER. The CDR3 runs to 18 residues. CDR3 sequence reads: CASSQENRGYSGANVLTF. The DNA of the CDR3 is TGCGCCAGCAGCCAAGAGAACAGGGGCTACTCTGGGGCCAACGTCCTGACTTTC.

The DNA of the CDR3 is TGTGCCTGGAGGAAGCCACGCTTGAACACTGAAGCTTTCTTT. This gives the protein CAWRKPRLNTEAFF. This sequence joins TRBV30 and TRBJ1-1; D uncertain. V was clipped by 3 bases and J by 0 bases, with 11 bases between them. The CDR3 covers 14 residues. Germline V gene data show CDR1 as GTSNPN and CDR2 as SVGIG (reference sequence). The whole variable domain, remainder taken from reference TRBV30 and TRBJ1-1, is SQTIHQWPATLVQPVGSPLSLECTVEGTSNPNLYWYRQAAGRGLQLLFYSVGIGQISSEVPQNLSASRPQDRQFILSSKKLLLSDSGFYLCAWRKPRLNTEAFFGQGTRLTVV.

The chain employs TRBV6-5 and TRBJ1-6; D uncertain. This CDR3 has 13 residues. Germline V gene sequence: CDR1 MNHEY, CDR2 SVGAGI. The V end was cut by 5 bases, the J end by 8 bases, with 10 bases between. CDR3 nucleotide sequence: TGTGCCAGCAGTGATCACAGTGATTCACCCCTCCACTTT. It codes for CASSDHSDSPLHF.

CDR3 sequence: CASSPWGSGNTIYF. The DNA for the CDR3 is TGTGCCAGCAGCCCATGGGGTTCTGGAAACACCATATATTTT. V is TRBV2 and J is TRBJ1-3, with D uncertain. V gave up 6 bases and J gave up 1 base, with 10 bases separating them. The CDR3 loop spans 14 amino acids. In germline, CDR1 is SNHLY, CDR2 FYNNEI.

The genes are TRBV4-3 and TRBJ2-7; possible D gene TRBD2, 5 bases. This CDR3 is built from 18 residues. CDR1 and CDR2 (germline): LGHNA, YSLEER. Trimming removed 0 bases from V and 3 bases from J, with 21 bases in between. In DNA form, the CDR3 reads TGCGCCAGCAGCCAAGATTGGCGGGCGGACGAGACCTTCTACGAGCAGTACTTC. The encoded protein is CASSQDWRADETFYEQYF.

In its sample, this clone is medium-sized (0.01 to 0.1%). V usage is TRBV29-1 and J usage is TRBJ1-1, with a possible D match to TRBD1 (5 bases). This CDR3 contains 13 residues. Germline V lookup: CDR1 SQVTM, CDR2 ANQGSEA. The V gene lost 1 base and the J gene lost 5 bases, with 11 bases spanning the gap. CDR3 amino acids: CSVEVEGQTEAFF. The CDR3 nucleotides are TGCAGCGTTGAAGTTGAGGGGCAGACTGAAGCTTTCTTT.

CDR3 nucleotides: TGCGCCAGCAGCTTGACAGGGGTCCAGCCCCAGCATTTT. Its translation: CASSLTGVQPQHF. The chain carries TRBV5-1 and TRBJ1-5; 7 positions match TRBD1. The V and J ends lost 1 base and 7 bases, in that order; junction bases with no gene match: 2. Germline V gene lookup returns CDR1 SGHRS and CDR2 YFSETQ. The CDR3 runs 13 residues.

V usage is TRBV6-5 and J usage is TRBJ2-7; 8 bases fit TRBD1. The length of the CDR3 is 14 residues. V was clipped by 6 bases and J by 4 bases; unmatched bases: 8. The germline gives CDR1 MNHEY, CDR2 SVGAGI. CDR3 sequence: CASSLDRGGYEQYF. Written as DNA, the CDR3 is TGTGCCAGCAGCCTCGACAGGGGCGGTTACGAGCAGTACTTC.

This clone was seen only once. This chain links TRBV6-6 with TRBJ1-3; no clear D gene. The germline V gene encodes CDR1 MNHNY and CDR2 SVGAGI (reference sequence). CDR3 length: 14 residues. Trimming stripped 2 bases from V and 0 bases from J, with 5 bases between. CDR3 in DNA: TGTGCCAGCAGTTACAGCAGCTCTGGAAACACCATATATTTT. It yields the protein CASSYSSSGNTIYF.

The chain couples TRBV27 to TRBJ2-7; the match to TRBD2 covers 13 bases. The CDR3 runs 22 residues. The germline gives CDR1 MNHEY, CDR2 SMNVEV (reference sequence). Trimming at V came to 0 bases and at J to 0 bases, leaving 17 bases not matched to a gene. The CDR3 region has the DNA TGTGCCAGCAGTTTATCAGGACTAGCGGGAGTTAGAGAGTTTTACAACTCCTACGAGCAGTACTTC. This encodes CASSLSGLAGVREFYNSYEQYF.

The CDR3 sequence is CASSHPRPGSSYNEQFF. CDR3 DNA: TGCGCCAGCAGCCACCCCCGACCGGGGAGCTCCTACAATGAGCAGTTCTTC. The chain couples TRBV4-1 to TRBJ2-1; TRBD2 might be the D (5 bases). Germline values: CDR1 MGHRA, CDR2 YSYEKL. The CDR3 runs 17 residues. With 3 bases removed from V and 0 bases from J, the gap between germline ends came to 15 bases.

The rearrangement joins TRBV9 to TRBJ1-1, with TRBD1 identical over 7 bases. CDR1 SGDLS and CDR2 YYNGEE come from the germline V gene. J gave up 10 bases and V 3 bases, and 15 bases lay outside the gene matches. The CDR3 is 15 residues long. This CDR3 reads CASSGGGRAPGAAFF. The CDR3 DNA follows: TGTGCCAGCAGCGGAGGGGGCAGGGCCCCAGGGGCAGCTTTCTTT. The full variable domain, its missing parts supplied by reference TRBV9 and TRBJ1-1, is DSGVTQTPKHLITATGQRVTLRCSPRSGDLSVYWYQQSLDQGLQFLIQYYNGEERAKGNILERFSAQQFPDLHSELNLSSLELGDSALYFCASSGGGRAPGAAFFGQGTRLTVV.